A single sample gave rise to the 17 T cell receptor beta chains below, sequenced in a study of T-cell reconstitution after alpha-beta-depleted transplantation in children. The authors prepared the TCRbeta library with unique molecular identifiers. TCRdb reprocessed the PCR reads with MiXCR, giving one entry per CDR3 protein. The sample has about 610,000 distinct CDR3 sequences, roughly 10% seen once. This specimen consisted of PBMCs from the stem cell graft donor, obtained from the stem cell graft. The receptors here all came from a human donor who donated a stem cell graft to a child with acute myeloid leukemia.

This clonotype was seen a handful of times. The rearrangement joins TRBV7-8 to TRBJ1-2, with 8 bases matching TRBD1. This CDR3 comprises 14 residues. Germline-derived CDR1 and CDR2 are SGHVS and FQNEAQ. The J segment lost 3 bases and the V segment lost 4 bases, leaving 4 bases of the junction unmatched. Here the CDR3 DNA reads TGTGCCAGCAGCTCGCAGACAGGGGACTATGGCTACACCTTC. It yields the protein CASSSQTGDYGYTF.

The chain uses TRBV30 and TRBJ2-7; D not resolved. CDR1 is GTSNPN and CDR2 is SVGIG in the germline V gene (reference sequence). The CDR3 sequence is 14 residues long. The germline V and J ends were trimmed by 0 bases and 2 bases, with 11 bases remaining between them. CDR3 nucleotide sequence: TGTGCCTGGAGTGTACCCGGCAGAGCCTACGAGCAGTACTTC. Translating it yields CAWSVPGRAYEQYF.

This clonotype was observed a few times. This rearrangement joins TRBV9 to TRBJ2-3; D is undetermined. Germline CDR1 and CDR2: SGDLS and YYNGEE. The CDR3 length is 15 residues. V was shortened by 0 bases and J by 2 bases, with 10 bases between the two germline ends. The CDR3 sequence: CASSVVGSHTDTQYF. The CDR3 DNA sequence: TGTGCCAGCAGCGTAGTTGGCTCTCACACAGATACGCAGTATTTT.

This clonotype was recorded many times. The chain has TRBV7-2 and TRBJ2-3; 12 bases map to TRBD2. The CDR3 loop spans 17 amino acids. Looked up from germline, CDR1 is SGHTA and CDR2 is FQGNSA. J lost 4 bases, V lost 2 bases, and 7 bases had no gene match. The CDR3 spells CASSLWTSGVGADTQYF. CDR3 sequence (DNA): TGTGCCAGCAGCTTATGGACTAGCGGGGTGGGGGCAGATACGCAGTATTTT.

The sample holds many counts of this clonotype. The chain combines TRBV6-6 with TRBJ2-3, with D possibly matching TRBD1 (6 bases). This CDR3 is built from 13 residues. In germline, CDR1 is MNHNY, CDR2 SVGAGI (reference sequence). This CDR3 is CMVQGTGTDTQYF. DNA for the CDR3: TGTATGGTTCAGGGGACGGGCACAGATACGCAGTATTTT.

This clonotype came up many times. Germline and junction disagree at one end, which may indicate a read error. Written as DNA, the CDR3 is TGCAGCGCTGAACAGGGTTCGGGAGGGGCCAACGTCCTGACTTTC. Translation: CSAEQGSGGANVLTF. The V and J genes are TRBV29-1 and TRBJ2-6; tentative D call: TRBD1 (6 bases). The CDR3 covers 15 residues. Germline CDR1 is SQVTM and CDR2 is ANQGSEA.

This clonotype was detected a few times. The chain couples TRBV4-1 to TRBJ2-5; the D is unclear. From germline, CDR1 is MGHRA and CDR2 YSYEKL. The CDR3 consists of 14 residues. V lost 0 bases, J lost 7 bases, and 12 bases lay in between. In DNA, the CDR3 is TGCGCCAGCAGCCAAGATCATGGGGTGGGGACCCAGTACTTC. Its translation is CASSQDHGVGTQYF.

The genes are TRBV6-1 and TRBJ2-6; D is uncertain. Germline V gene lookup returns CDR1 MNHNS and CDR2 SASEGT. This CDR3 region has 18 residues. V was clipped by 6 bases and J by 0 bases, with 18 bases between them. CDR3 nucleotides: TGTGCCAGCAGACCAACCAGGTCTCCGTTCTCTGGGGCCAACGTCCTGACTTTC. Amino acid sequence: CASRPTRSPFSGANVLTF.

This clonotype was seen more than once but under ten times. The chain recombines TRBV29-1 with TRBJ1-3; 7 bases map to TRBD1. The ends lost 4 bases at V and 3 bases at J; junction bases unmatched: 15. This CDR3 comprises 17 residues. Germline lookup yields CDR1 SQVTM and CDR2 ANQGSEA. The CDR3 DNA follows: TGCAGCGTTGTTTCCCTCCGACAGGGCGCGAATGGAAACACCATATATTTT. Translation: CSVVSLRQGANGNTIYF.

The rearrangement joins TRBV4-3 to TRBJ1-6; D perhaps matches TRBD1 (6 bases). Germline V gives CDR1 LGHNA, CDR2 YSLEER. V gave up 1 base and J gave up 6 bases, with 10 bases separating them. The CDR3 contains 15 residues. For the CDR3, the DNA is TGCGCCAGCAGCCAAGCAAGGACAGTTAATTCACCCCTCCACTTT. Translation gives CASSQARTVNSPLHF.

This clonotype was seen more than once but under ten times. V usage is TRBV27 and J usage is TRBJ1-2; D perhaps matches TRBD1 (5 bases). The CDR3 extends over 14 amino acids. The germline V gene encodes CDR1 MNHEY and CDR2 SMNVEV (reference sequence). Trimming pared 0 bases from V and 2 bases from J, leaving 7 bases between. This CDR3 reads CASSLSAGNYGYTF. The CDR3 nucleotides read TGTGCCAGCAGTTTATCCGCAGGGAACTATGGCTACACCTTC.

This clonotype was found a few times. The genes are TRBV27 and TRBJ1-2, with a possible D match to TRBD1 (6 bases). V dropped 7 bases and J dropped 3 bases, with 15 bases sitting between them. The CDR3 contains 14 residues. The germline V gene has CDR1 MNHEY and CDR2 SMNVEV (reference sequence). CDR3 nucleotide sequence: TGTGCCAGCACCCCGTCGGCAGGGGACTATGGCTACACCTTC. Translation gives CASTPSAGDYGYTF.

This clonotype was counted at least ten times. The CDR3 DNA follows: TGTGCCAGCAGCCAACCTAGCGGAGCCTACGAGCAGTACTTC. This sequence encodes CASSQPSGAYEQYF. V is TRBV4-2 and J is TRBJ2-7, with 7 bases matching TRBD2. Germline CDR1 and CDR2: LGHNA and YNFKEQ. The CDR3 is 14 residues long. J lost 2 bases, V lost 2 bases, and 3 bases had no gene match.

In its sample, this clonotype was seen many times. The chain has TRBV20-1 and TRBJ2-7, with D perhaps matching TRBD2 (6 bases). This CDR3 has 14 amino acids. Between the trimmed V and J ends, which lost 2 bases and 3 bases, there was a span of 14 bases. Per germline, CDR1 DFQATT and CDR2 SNEGSKA (reference sequence). The CDR3 DNA reads as TGCAGTGCTAGAATACTAGCCAGAAACTACGAGCAGTACTTC. Translation gives CSARILARNYEQYF.

This clonotype was observed once. The chain is built from TRBV7-2 and TRBJ2-2; D is possibly TRBD1 or TRBD2 (5 bases each). V was trimmed by 3 bases and J by 6 bases, leaving 11 bases between them. CDR3 length: 14 amino acids. Germline V CDR1 and CDR2: SGHTA, FQGNSA. CDR3 loop: CASSFPGGSGELFF. The CDR3 DNA follows: TGTGCCAGCAGCTTTCCTGGGGGATCCGGGGAGCTGTTTTTT.

This clonotype was observed a handful of times. The V gene is TRBV18, the J gene TRBJ2-7, with 8 bases that match TRBD2. The germline CDR1 and CDR2 sequences are KGHSH and LQKENI. This CDR3 contains 15 residues. V dropped 4 bases and J dropped 5; count of bases not matched to a gene: 10. Here the CDR3 DNA reads TGTGCCAGCTCACTCAACACGGGAGGGCTCGACGAGCAGTACTTC. It translates to CASSLNTGGLDEQYF.

The sample holds many counts of this clonotype. The rearrangement joins TRBV4-2 to TRBJ2-1; D possibly matches TRBD1 or TRBD2 (5 bases each). Per the germline V gene, CDR1 is LGHNA and CDR2 is YNFKEQ. The CDR3 extends over 17 amino acids. V dropped 6 bases and J dropped 10 bases, with 28 bases sitting between them. CDR3 bases: TGTGCCAGCAGTCCTACGAATTCATGGGACGCGAAGGAGGAGCAGTTCTTC. Its translation is CASSPTNSWDAKEEQFF.